A selection of T cell receptor beta chains follows, all from one sample in a study of T cells in localized non-small cell lung cancer. Only in-frame clones appear in the TCRdb table, and some are missing; sequencing was by immunoSEQ multiplex PCR. The sample has about 61,000 clones, roughly 90% seen once. Sequencing used peripheral blood, obtained before any cancer treatment. All receptors derive from a man between 40 and 69 years old with stage I squamous cell lung carcinoma. CDR3s include the opening cysteine and the closing phenylalanine or tryptophan. D genes are given only for firm matches. The size entry is marked missing in some rows and otherwise reads once, few, many or a size class.

abundance: .
j_gene: TRBJ2-1
v_gene: TRBV7-2
d_gene: .
CDR3nt: TGTGCCAGCAGCTTGGTGTTAAGCTCCTACAATGAGCAGTTCTTC
CDR3aa: CASSLVLSSYNEQFF

abundance: .
j_gene: TRBJ2-7
v_gene: TRBV2
d_gene: .
CDR3nt: TGTGCCAGCAGTGAGGAGTCCTACGAGCAGTACTTC
CDR3aa: CASSEESYEQYF

abundance: .
j_gene: TRBJ1-1
v_gene: TRBV28
d_gene: TRBD1
CDR3nt: TGTGCCAGCAGTCCGACCCGGGACAGGGAGTTTGGAGCTTTCTTT
CDR3aa: CASSPTRDREFGAFF

abundance: .
j_gene: TRBJ2-7
v_gene: TRBV7-3
d_gene: .
CDR3nt: TGTGCCAGCAGCTTAAGGTGGTCCCCCGGCTACGAGCAGTACTTC
CDR3aa: CASSLRWSPGYEQYF

abundance: .
j_gene: TRBJ2-5
v_gene: TRBV29-1
d_gene: TRBD1
CDR3nt: TGCAGCGTTGATTGGACAGGGAGAGAGACCCAGTACTTC
CDR3aa: CSVDWTGRETQYF

abundance: .
j_gene: TRBJ2-1
v_gene: TRBV18
d_gene: TRBD2
CDR3nt: TGTGCCAGCTCATCGGGACTAGCGGGAAGGGTTGAGCAGTTCTTC
CDR3aa: CASSSGLAGRVEQFF

abundance: .
j_gene: TRBJ2-7
v_gene: TRBV7-2
d_gene: TRBD2
CDR3nt: TGTGCCAGCAGCTTAGCGGGGACTAGCGGTTACGAGCAGTACTTC
CDR3aa: CASSLAGTSGYEQYF

abundance: .
j_gene: TRBJ2-7
v_gene: TRBV4-1
d_gene: .
CDR3nt: TGCGCCAGCAGCCATTCCACCGGGTCACAGCGGGCCTACGAGCAGTACTTC
CDR3aa: CASSHSTGSQRAYEQYF

abundance: .
j_gene: TRBJ2-3
v_gene: TRBV4-2
d_gene: TRBD2
CDR3nt: TGTGCCAGCAGCCAACCCGCTAGCGGGAGGGCCACAGATACGCAGTATTTT
CDR3aa: CASSQPASGRATDTQYF

abundance: .
j_gene: TRBJ2-5
v_gene: TRBV2
d_gene: TRBD1
CDR3nt: TGTGCCAGCCTCCAGACAGGGACGCTAGGGACCCAGTACTTC
CDR3aa: CASLQTGTLGTQYF

abundance: .
j_gene: TRBJ1-2
v_gene: TRBV28
d_gene: TRBD1
CDR3nt: TGTGCCAGCAGCCTAGGGACAGGGCGCCCGAACTATGGCTACACCTTC
CDR3aa: CASSLGTGRPNYGYTF

abundance: .
j_gene: TRBJ2-7
v_gene: TRBV28
d_gene: .
CDR3nt: TGTGCCAGCAGTTCCCCCGCCGGACCCTACGAGCAGTACTTC
CDR3aa: CASSSPAGPYEQYF

abundance: .
j_gene: TRBJ2-7
v_gene: TRBV28
d_gene: .
CDR3nt: TGTGCCAGCAGTACACAATTGGTTAGGGGCGACGAGCAGTACTTC
CDR3aa: CASSTQLVRGDEQYF

abundance: .
j_gene: TRBJ1-2
v_gene: TRBV6-1
d_gene: TRBD1
CDR3nt: TGTGCCAGCAGTGGAAGAAGTAAGCCTCGGACAGGGGGCGCGTGGGGCTACACCTTC
CDR3aa: CASSGRSKPRTGGAWGYTF

abundance: .
j_gene: TRBJ2-7
v_gene: TRBV9
d_gene: .
CDR3nt: TGTGCCAGCAGCGCGGAGGGCCCCATAAACTTC
CDR3aa: CASSAEGPINF

abundance: once
j_gene: TRBJ2-1
v_gene: TRBV28
d_gene: TRBD2
CDR3nt: TGTGCCAGCAGTCCGGGGACTAGCGGGAGCCTGGGATACAATGAGCAGTTCTTC
CDR3aa: CASSPGTSGSLGYNEQFF

abundance: .
j_gene: TRBJ1-4
v_gene: TRBV4-2
d_gene: .
CDR3nt: TGTGCCAGCAGCCTCTTTCTTAGTGCAACTAATGAAAAACTGTTTTTT
CDR3aa: CASSLFLSATNEKLFF

abundance: .
j_gene: TRBJ2-6
v_gene: TRBV28
d_gene: .
CDR3nt: TGTGCCAGCAGTTTTAGGTACTCTGGGGCCAACGTCCTGACTTTC
CDR3aa: CASSFRYSGANVLTF

abundance: few
j_gene: TRBJ1-4
v_gene: TRBV5-1
d_gene: .
CDR3nt: TGCGCCAGCAGCTCAGACAGCTTTAATGAAAAACTGTTTTTT
CDR3aa: CASSSDSFNEKLFF

abundance: .
j_gene: TRBJ2-1
v_gene: TRBV11-1
d_gene: TRBD2
CDR3nt: TGTGCCAGCAGCTATCGACTAGCGGGAGAATCGGGAGAGTTCTTC
CDR3aa: CASSYRLAGESGEFF

abundance: .
j_gene: TRBJ2-5
v_gene: TRBV6-6
d_gene: .
CDR3nt: TGTGCCAGCAGCCAAGGGGAGACCCAGTACTTC
CDR3aa: CASSQGETQYF

abundance: .
j_gene: TRBJ2-3
v_gene: TRBV5-4
d_gene: TRBD2
CDR3nt: TGTGCCAGCAGCTTGGTCGGGAGGGGGACAGATACGCAGTATTTT
CDR3aa: CASSLVGRGTDTQYF

abundance: .
j_gene: TRBJ2-2
v_gene: TRBV28
d_gene: .
CDR3nt: TGTGCCAGCAGTCCATGGGTCTCGTCCAACACCGGGGAGCTGTTTTTT
CDR3aa: CASSPWVSSNTGELFF

abundance: .
j_gene: TRBJ2-5
v_gene: TRBV28
d_gene: TRBD2
CDR3nt: TGTGCCAGCACGAGGGCTAGCGGGATCCAGACCCAGTACTTC
CDR3aa: CASTRASGIQTQYF

abundance: .
j_gene: TRBJ2-3
v_gene: TRBV29-1
d_gene: .
CDR3nt: TGCAGCGCCCTACGGGGAGATGTAGATACGCAGTATTTT
CDR3aa: CSALRGDVDTQYF

abundance: .
j_gene: TRBJ1-1
v_gene: TRBV6-6
d_gene: .
CDR3nt: TGTGCCAGCAGTTACCGCCCGGCCAGGAACACTGAAGCTTTCTTT
CDR3aa: CASSYRPARNTEAFF

abundance: .
j_gene: TRBJ2-1
v_gene: TRBV9
d_gene: TRBD2
CDR3nt: TGTGCCAGCAGCGTAGATTCAATGAGGACTAGCGGAAACAATGAGCAGTTCTTC
CDR3aa: CASSVDSMRTSGNNEQFF

abundance: .
j_gene: TRBJ1-5
v_gene: TRBV19
d_gene: .
CDR3nt: TGTGCCAGTAGTATTTGGGCACGAGGCGGCAATCAGCCCCAGCATTTT
CDR3aa: CASSIWARGGNQPQHF

abundance: .
j_gene: TRBJ2-1
v_gene: TRBV29-1
d_gene: TRBD1
CDR3nt: TGCAGCGTGGAAAGGGGACAGGGGGCTGATGAGCAGTTCTTC
CDR3aa: CSVERGQGADEQFF

abundance: .
j_gene: TRBJ2-3
v_gene: TRBV5-6
d_gene: TRBD2
CDR3nt: TGTGCCAGCAGCTTGGGACCTCCTAGCGGTGGCACAGATACGCAGTATTTT
CDR3aa: CASSLGPPSGGTDTQYF

abundance: .
j_gene: TRBJ1-3
v_gene: TRBV29-1
d_gene: .
CDR3nt: TGCAGCGTTCGAGGGGAAGCTGGAAACACCATATATTTT
CDR3aa: CSVRGEAGNTIYF

abundance: .
j_gene: TRBJ2-3
v_gene: TRBV10-3
d_gene: TRBD2
CDR3nt: TGTGCCATCAGTGAGTCAAGCGGGAGAAGAAAGGGAGATACGCAGTATTTT
CDR3aa: CAISESSGRRKGDTQYF

abundance: .
j_gene: TRBJ2-1
v_gene: TRBV30
d_gene: .
CDR3nt: TGTGCCTGGAGTTTGCGAGCTGACAATGAGCAGTTCTTC
CDR3aa: CAWSLRADNEQFF